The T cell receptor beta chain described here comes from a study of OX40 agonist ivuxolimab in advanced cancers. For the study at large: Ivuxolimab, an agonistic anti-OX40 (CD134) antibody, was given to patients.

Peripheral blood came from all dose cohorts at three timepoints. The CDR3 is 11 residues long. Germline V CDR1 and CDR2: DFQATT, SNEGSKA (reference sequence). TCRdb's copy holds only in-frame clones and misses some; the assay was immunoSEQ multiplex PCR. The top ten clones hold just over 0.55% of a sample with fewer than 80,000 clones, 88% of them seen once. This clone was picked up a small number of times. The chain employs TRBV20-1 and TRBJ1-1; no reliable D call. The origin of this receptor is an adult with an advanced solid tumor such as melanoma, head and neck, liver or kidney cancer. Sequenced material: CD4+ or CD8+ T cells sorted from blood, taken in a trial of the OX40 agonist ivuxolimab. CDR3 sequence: CNGRSNTEAFF. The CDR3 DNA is TGCAACGGCAGATCGAACACTGAAGCTTTCTTT.